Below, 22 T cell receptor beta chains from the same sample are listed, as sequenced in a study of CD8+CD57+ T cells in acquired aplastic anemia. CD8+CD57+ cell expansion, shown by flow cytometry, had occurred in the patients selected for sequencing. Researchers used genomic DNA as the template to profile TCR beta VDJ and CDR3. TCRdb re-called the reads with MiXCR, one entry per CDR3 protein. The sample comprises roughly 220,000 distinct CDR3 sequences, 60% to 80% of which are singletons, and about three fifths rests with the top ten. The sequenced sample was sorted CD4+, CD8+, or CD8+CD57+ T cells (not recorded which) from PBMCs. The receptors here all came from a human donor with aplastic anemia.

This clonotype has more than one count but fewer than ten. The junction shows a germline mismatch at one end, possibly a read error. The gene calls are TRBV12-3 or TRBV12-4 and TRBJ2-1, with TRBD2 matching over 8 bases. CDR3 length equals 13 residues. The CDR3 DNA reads TGTGCCAGCAGTTACGGGGGGGACAATGATCAGTTCTTC. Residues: CASSYGGDNDQFF.

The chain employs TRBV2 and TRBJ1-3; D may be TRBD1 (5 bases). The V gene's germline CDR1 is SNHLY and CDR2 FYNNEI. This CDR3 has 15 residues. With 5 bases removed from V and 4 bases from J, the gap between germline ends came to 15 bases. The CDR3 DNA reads TGTGCCAGCAGTCGCGGGACTACATCCGGAAACACCATATATTTT. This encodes CASSRGTTSGNTIYF.

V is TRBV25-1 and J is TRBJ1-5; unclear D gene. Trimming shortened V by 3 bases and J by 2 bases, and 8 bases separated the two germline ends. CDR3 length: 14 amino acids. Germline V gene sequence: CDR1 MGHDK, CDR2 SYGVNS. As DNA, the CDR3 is TGTGCCAGCAGTGATATTGGGGGCAATCAGCCCCAGCATTTT. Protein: CASSDIGGNQPQHF. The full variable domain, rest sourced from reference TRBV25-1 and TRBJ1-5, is EADIYQTPRYLVIGTGKKITLECSQTMGHDKMYWYQQDPGMELHLIHYSYGVNSTEKGDLSSESTVSRIRTEHFPLTLESARPSHTSQYLCASSDIGGNQPQHFGDGTRLSIL.

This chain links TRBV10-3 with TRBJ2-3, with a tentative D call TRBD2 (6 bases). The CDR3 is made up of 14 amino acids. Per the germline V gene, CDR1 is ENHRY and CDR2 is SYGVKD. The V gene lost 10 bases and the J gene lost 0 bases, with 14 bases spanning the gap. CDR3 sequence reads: CATRRRASTDTQYF. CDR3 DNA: TGTGCCACCAGAAGGAGGGCCAGCACAGATACGCAGTATTTT.

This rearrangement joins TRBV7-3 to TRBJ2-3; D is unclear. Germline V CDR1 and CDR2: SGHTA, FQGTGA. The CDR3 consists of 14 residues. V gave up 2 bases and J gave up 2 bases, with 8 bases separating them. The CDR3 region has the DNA TGTGCCAGCAGCTTAGGCCTCAACACAGATACGCAGTATTTT. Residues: CASSLGLNTDTQYF.

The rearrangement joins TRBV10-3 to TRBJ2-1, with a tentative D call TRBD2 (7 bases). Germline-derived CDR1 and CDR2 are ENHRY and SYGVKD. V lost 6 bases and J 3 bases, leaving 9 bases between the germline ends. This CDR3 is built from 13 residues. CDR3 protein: CAIRGGDYNEQFF. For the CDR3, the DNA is TGTGCCATCAGAGGGGGGGACTACAATGAGCAGTTCTTC.

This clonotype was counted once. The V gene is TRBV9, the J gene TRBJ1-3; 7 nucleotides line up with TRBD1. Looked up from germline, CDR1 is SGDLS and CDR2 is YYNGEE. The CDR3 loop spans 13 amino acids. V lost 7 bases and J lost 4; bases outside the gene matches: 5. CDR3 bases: TGTGCCAGCTCCGGGACAGAAGGAAACACCATATATTTT. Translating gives CASSGTEGNTIYF.

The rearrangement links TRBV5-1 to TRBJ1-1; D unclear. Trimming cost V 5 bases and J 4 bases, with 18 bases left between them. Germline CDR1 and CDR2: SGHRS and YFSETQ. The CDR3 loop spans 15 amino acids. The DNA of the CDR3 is TGCGCCAGCAGTGTTAAGACGGGCTTGGGCACTGAAGCTTTCTTT. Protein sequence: CASSVKTGLGTEAFF.

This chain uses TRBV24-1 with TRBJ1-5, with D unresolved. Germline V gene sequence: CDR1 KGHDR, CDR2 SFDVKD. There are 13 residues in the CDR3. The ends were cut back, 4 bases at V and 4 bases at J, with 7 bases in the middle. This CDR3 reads CATSEGKNQPQHF. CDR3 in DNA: TGTGCCACCAGTGAGGGAAAGAATCAGCCCCAGCATTTT.

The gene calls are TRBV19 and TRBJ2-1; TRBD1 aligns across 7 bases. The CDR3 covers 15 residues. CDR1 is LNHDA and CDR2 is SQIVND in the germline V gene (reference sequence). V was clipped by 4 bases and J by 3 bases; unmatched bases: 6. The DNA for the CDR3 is TGTGCCAGTAGTAGGCTAGGGACAGACTACAATGAGCAGTTCTTC. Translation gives CASSRLGTDYNEQFF.

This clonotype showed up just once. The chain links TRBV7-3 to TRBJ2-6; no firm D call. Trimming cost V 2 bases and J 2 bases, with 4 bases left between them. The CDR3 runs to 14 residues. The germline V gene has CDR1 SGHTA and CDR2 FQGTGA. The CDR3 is CASSLLPGANVLTF. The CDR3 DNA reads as TGTGCCAGCAGCTTACTCCCTGGGGCCAACGTCCTGACTTTC.

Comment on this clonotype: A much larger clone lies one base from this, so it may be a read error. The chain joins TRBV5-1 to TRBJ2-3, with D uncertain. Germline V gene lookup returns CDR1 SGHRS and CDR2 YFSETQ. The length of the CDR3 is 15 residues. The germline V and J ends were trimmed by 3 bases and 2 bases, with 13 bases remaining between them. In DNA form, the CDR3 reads TGCGCCAGCAGCTCCAGTTTTTTGGACACAGATACGCAGTATTTT. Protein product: CASSSSFLDTDTQYF.

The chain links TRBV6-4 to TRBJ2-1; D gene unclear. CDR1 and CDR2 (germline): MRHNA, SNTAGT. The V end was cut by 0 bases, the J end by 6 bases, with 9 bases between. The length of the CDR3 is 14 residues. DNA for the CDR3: TGTGCCAGCAGTGACTCGAGTAGTGCCAATGAGCAGTTCTTC. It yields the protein CASSDSSSANEQFF.

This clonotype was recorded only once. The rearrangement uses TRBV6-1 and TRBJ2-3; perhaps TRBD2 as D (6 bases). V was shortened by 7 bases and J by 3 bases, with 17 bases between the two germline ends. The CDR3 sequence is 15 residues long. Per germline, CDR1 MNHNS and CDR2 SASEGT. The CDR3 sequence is CASKFGVGGTDTQYF. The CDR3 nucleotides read TGTGCCAGCAAGTTCGGGGTGGGGGGTACAGATACGCAGTATTTT.

The CDR3: CASSAPHEQYF. CDR3 nucleotide sequence: TGCGCCAGCAGTGCCCCTCACGAGCAGTACTTC. The chain recombines TRBV10-1 with TRBJ2-7; no reliable D call. V shed 4 bases and J shed 5 bases, with 6 bases lying between them. In germline, CDR1 is WNHNN, CDR2 SYGVQD (reference sequence). The CDR3 runs to 11 residues.

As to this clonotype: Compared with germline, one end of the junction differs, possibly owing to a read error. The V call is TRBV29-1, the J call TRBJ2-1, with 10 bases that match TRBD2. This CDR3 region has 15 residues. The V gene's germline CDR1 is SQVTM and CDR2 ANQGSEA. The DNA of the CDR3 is TGCAGCGTTTATGTCGGGACTAGCGCCTACAATGAGCAGTTATTC. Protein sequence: CSVYVGTSAYNEQLF.

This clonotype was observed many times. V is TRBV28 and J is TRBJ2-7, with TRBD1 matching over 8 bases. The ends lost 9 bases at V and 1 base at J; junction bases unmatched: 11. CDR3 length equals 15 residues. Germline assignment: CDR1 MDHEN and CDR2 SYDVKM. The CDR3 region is CASVAGGFTSYEQYF. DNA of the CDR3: TGTGCCAGTGTTGCAGGGGGCTTCACGTCCTACGAGCAGTACTTC. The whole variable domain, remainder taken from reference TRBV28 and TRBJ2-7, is DVKVTQSSRYLVKRTGEKVFLECVQDMDHENMFWYRQDPGLGLRLIYFSYDVKMKEKGDIPEGYSVSREKKERFSLILESASTNQTSMYLCASVAGGFTSYEQYFGPGTRLTVT.

In DNA form, the CDR3 reads TGCAGTGCTGGGGAACATTTGGGCGCGGATACGCAGTATTTT. It encodes CSAGEHLGADTQYF. The rearrangement uses TRBV20-1 and TRBJ2-3; D unclear. Trimming removed 5 bases at V and 6 bases at J, with 18 bases between. This CDR3 has 14 residues. The V gene's germline CDR1 is DFQATT and CDR2 SNEGSKA (reference sequence).

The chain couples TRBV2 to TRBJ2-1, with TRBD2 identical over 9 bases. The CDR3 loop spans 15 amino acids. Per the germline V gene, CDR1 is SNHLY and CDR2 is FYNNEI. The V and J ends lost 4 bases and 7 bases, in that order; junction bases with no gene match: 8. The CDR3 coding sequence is TGTGCCAGCAGTGTTTGGCGGGGGGGGGGGAATGAGCAGTTCTTC. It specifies CASSVWRGGGNEQFF.

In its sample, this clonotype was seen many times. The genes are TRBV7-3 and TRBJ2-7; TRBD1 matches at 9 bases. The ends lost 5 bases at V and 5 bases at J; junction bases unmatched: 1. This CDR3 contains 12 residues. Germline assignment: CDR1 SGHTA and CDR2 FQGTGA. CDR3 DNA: TGTGCCAGCAGCACAGGGGGCGACGAGCAGTACTTC. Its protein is CASSTGGDEQYF.

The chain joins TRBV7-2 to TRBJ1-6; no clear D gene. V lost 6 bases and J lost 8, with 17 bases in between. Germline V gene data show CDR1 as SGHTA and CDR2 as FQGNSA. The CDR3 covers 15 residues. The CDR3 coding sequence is TGTGCCAGCAGACCCCGGAATGGAGGGTATTCACCCCTCCACTTT. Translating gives CASRPRNGGYSPLHF.

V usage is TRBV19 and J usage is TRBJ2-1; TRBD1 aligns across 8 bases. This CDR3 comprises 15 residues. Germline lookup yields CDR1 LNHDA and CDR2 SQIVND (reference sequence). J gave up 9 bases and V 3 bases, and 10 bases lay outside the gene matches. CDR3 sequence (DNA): TGTGCCAGTAGTATTGGACAGGGTGGGTTTTCTGAGCAGTTCTTC. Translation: CASSIGQGGFSEQFF.